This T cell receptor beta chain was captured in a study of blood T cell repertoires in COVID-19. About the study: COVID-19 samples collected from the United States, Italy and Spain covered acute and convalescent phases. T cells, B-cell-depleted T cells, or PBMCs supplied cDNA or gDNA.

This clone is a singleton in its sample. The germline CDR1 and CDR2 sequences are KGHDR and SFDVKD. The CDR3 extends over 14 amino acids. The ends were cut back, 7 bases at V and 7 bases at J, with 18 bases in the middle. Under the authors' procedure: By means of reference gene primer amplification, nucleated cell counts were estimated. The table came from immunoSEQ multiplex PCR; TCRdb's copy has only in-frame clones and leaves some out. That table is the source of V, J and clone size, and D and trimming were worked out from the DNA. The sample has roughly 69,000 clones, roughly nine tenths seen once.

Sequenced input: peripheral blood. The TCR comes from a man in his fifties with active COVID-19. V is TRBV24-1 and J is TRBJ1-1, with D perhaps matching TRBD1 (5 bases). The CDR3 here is CATRSGTFAGEAFF. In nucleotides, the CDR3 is TGTGCCACCAGGTCGGGGACTTTTGCGGGTGAAGCTTTCTTT.